This record concerns one T cell receptor beta chain sequence. What this receptor recognizes is not known. The sample holds no much larger clone one base away, and base qualities are not on file. These data come from a study of blood T cell repertoires in COVID-19 (dated by TCRdb to about 2020). Background for the entire study: The collaborator samples originated in the United States, Italy and Spain and spanned the acute and convalescent phases of COVID-19. The material from the prospective study consisted of cDNA or gDNA derived from T cells, B-cell-depleted T cells, or PBMCs. Deeply sampled blood TCRbeta repertoires from subjects exposed to, actively infected with, or recovered from COVID-19 were included in the dataset. A freely available public database, intended as a resource for researchers studying the immune response to SARS-CoV-2, is where the repertoires were released. Samples were obtained from the ongoing ImmuneRACE study (first 160 participants) and from 1,254 subjects provided by 6 global collaborators. The sample metadata nearly always contained a de-identified subject ID, COVID-19 status, age in years and sex. Where HLA class I and class II types were available, the types were taken from metadata supplied by the sample provider, not from assay-based typing.

The investigation overall reported the following: Clinical and demographic metadata were provided uncurated, with the amount varying by source and participant.

TCRbeta CDR3 regions were amplified from genomic DNA using the immunoSEQ Assay, a bias-controlled multiplex PCR. The authors' analysis ran thus. The number of nucleated cells in each sample was estimated by amplification of reference gene primers within the assay. Sequence reads were collapsed and filtered to measure the absolute abundance of every unique TCRbeta CDR3 rearrangement. For each sample, productive Simpson clonality was calculated as the square root of Simpson's diversity index across productive rearrangements. TCRdb stores this immuneACCESS table with in-frame sequences only. Part of the clones is absent; in the studies checked, under half of the shortfall reflects unresolved V genes, and no reason is known for the rest. Clonal size and the V and J genes are those of that table, whereas D and trimming came from the DNA. Present in this sample are some 30,000 clones, approximately 90% of which were seen just once. The top ten clonotypes cover under 30% of the sample.

The germline V gene yields SGHRS for CDR1 and YFSETQ for CDR2. Inclusive of the bounding cysteine and phenylalanine, the CDR3 is 15 residues long. CDR3 DNA only is kept here, 45 bases in frame from base 1. The germline ends are 14 bases apart after V is trimmed by 5 bases and J by 2 bases. The collaborating institutions used their own protocols to collect whole blood in K2EDTA tubes. For TCRbeta analysis, collaborators shipped samples in one of three forms: frozen whole blood, isolated PBMCs, or DNA extracted from either of those sample types. The material sequenced was peripheral blood. The chain employs TRBV5-1 and TRBJ1-3; a tentative D match to TRBD1 spans 5 bases. This clonotype was obtained from a woman older than 75 with active or convalescent COVID-19. The CDR3 has the sequence CASRLRGNAGNTIYF. The nucleotide sequence reads as follows: TGCGCCAGCAGACTAAGGGGTAACGCTGGAAACACCATATATTTT.